This record covers a single T cell receptor beta chain. The antigen is unknown. This sample stems from a study of OX40 agonist ivuxolimab in advanced cancers. Study-wide context: Ivuxolimab was delivered to patients intravenously every 2 weeks at doses spanning 0.01 to 10 mg/kg.

Points from the study as a whole: Certain nonresponding patients likewise had low normalized T-cell clonal expansion. CD4+ and CD8+ blood T cells expanded clonally by week 6 at 0.1 to 3.0 mg/kg.

Some clones are missing from TCRdb's copy, which holds only in-frame ones; the method was immunoSEQ multiplex PCR. The top ten clones hold more than 4.5% of a sample with about 80,000 clones, roughly nine tenths of them seen once. The starting material was CD4+ or CD8+ T cells sorted from blood, obtained in a trial of the OX40 agonist ivuxolimab. This TCR was recovered from an adult with an advanced solid tumor such as melanoma, head and neck, liver or kidney cancer.

CDR3 sequence reads: CSAQTDTQYF. The CDR3 DNA follows: TGCAGTGCCCAGACAGATACGCAGTATTTT. The V gene is TRBV20-1, the J gene TRBJ2-3, with D hard to call. Germline values: CDR1 DFQATT, CDR2 SNEGSKA (reference sequence). The CDR3 length is 10 residues. The V and J ends lost 6 bases and 3 bases respectively, with 4 bases between them.